The 8 T cell receptor beta chains listed next were all sequenced from one sample in a study of T cells in Graves' hyperthyroidism and ophthalmopathy. Researchers took RNA transcripts and amplified the TCR beta CDR3 regions from them. First-round RT-PCR targeting the TCR CDR3 was performed with the HTBI primer set. TCRdb ran MiXCR on the multiplex PCR reads and lists one entry per CDR3 protein. The sample lists 340,000 or so distinct CDR3 sequences, over 20% occurring once. Sequencing input: blood. These TCRs come from a woman between 45 and 65 years old with Graves' hyperthyroidism.

The V call is TRBV24-1, the J call TRBJ2-1; TRBD2 agrees at 12 bases. In germline, CDR1 is KGHDR, CDR2 SFDVKD. There are 18 residues in the CDR3. V lost 4 bases to trimming and J lost 7 bases; unmatched junction nucleotides: 13. The CDR3 loop is CATSDYTRTSGVSNEQFF. The CDR3 nucleotides are TGTGCCACCAGTGACTATACCCGGACTAGCGGGGTTTCAAATGAGCAGTTCTTC.

This clonotype was observed at least ten times. The chain joins TRBV29-1 to TRBJ2-3, with D perhaps matching TRBD2 (6 bases). V was trimmed by 5 bases and J by 0 bases, leaving 9 bases between them. The CDR3 has 13 amino acids. The germline gives CDR1 SQVTM, CDR2 ANQGSEA. This chain's CDR3 is CSVLEGSTDTQYF. CDR3 nucleotides: TGCAGCGTTTTGGAGGGTAGCACAGATACGCAGTATTTT.

There are a few counts of this clonotype. V is TRBV9 and J is TRBJ2-5; 11 bases fit TRBD2. Losses at the gene ends were 4 bases for V and 4 bases for J; bases not matched to a gene: 21. CDR1 is SGDLS and CDR2 is YYNGEE in the germline V gene. This CDR3 has 20 residues. CDR3 nucleotides: TGTGCCAGCAGCAGAGGGTCACTCACTAGCGGGAGAAGGAATCCAGAGACCCAGTACTTC. It encodes CASSRGSLTSGRRNPETQYF.

Many counts were recorded for this clonotype. The chain recombines TRBV28 with TRBJ2-7; 7 nucleotides agree with TRBD1. Looked up from germline, CDR1 is MDHEN and CDR2 is SYDVKM. This CDR3 contains 15 residues. The V gene end was trimmed by 4 bases and the J gene end by 7 bases; junction bases not matched to a gene: 13. CDR3 in amino acids: CASSSGQESRGEQYF. The CDR3, as DNA: TGTGCCAGCAGTTCAGGACAGGAGAGTCGGGGAGAGCAGTACTTC.

Many counts were recorded for this clonotype. The rearrangement uses TRBV16 and TRBJ2-2; D is undetermined. V lost 0 bases, J lost 7 bases, and 6 bases lay in between. The CDR3 loop spans 13 amino acids. Germline V gene data show CDR1 as KGHSY and CDR2 as FQNENV. The CDR3 DNA reads TGTGCCAGCAGCCAATCTTCCGTCGGGGAGCTGTTTTTT. This codes for CASSQSSVGELFF.

The rearrangement uses TRBV11-2 and TRBJ2-5; TRBD1 agrees at 8 bases. The CDR3 has 17 residues. The V and J ends lost 3 bases and 3 bases, in that order; junction bases with no gene match: 12. Germline lookup yields CDR1 SGHAT and CDR2 FQNNGV. DNA of the CDR3: TGTGCCAGCAGCTTTGAGTTGGGCAGGGGGCGGGAAGAGACCCAGTACTTC. This gives the protein CASSFELGRGREETQYF.

This clonotype was observed many times. The chain employs TRBV5-1 and TRBJ2-1, with TRBD2 identical over 7 bases. From germline, CDR1 is SGHRS and CDR2 YFSETQ. The CDR3 totals 15 residues. V was clipped by 0 bases and J by 7 bases; unmatched bases: 7. The CDR3 region is CASSLEAGLGNEQFF. The CDR3 bases are TGCGCCAGCAGCTTGGAAGCGGGACTGGGGAATGAGCAGTTCTTC.

This clonotype was detected once. The chain recombines TRBV6-2 or TRBV6-3 with TRBJ1-5; TRBD1 matches 9 bases. The CDR3 totals 15 residues. The germline CDR1 and CDR2 sequences are MNHEY and SVGEGT. V shed 2 bases, J shed 5 bases, and the junction held 4 bases outside the gene matches. The CDR3, as DNA: TGTGCCAGCAGTTACCCCGACAGGGGGTATCAGCCCCAGCATTTT. Translated: CASSYPDRGYQPQHF.